The 2 T cell receptor beta chains in this list originate from one sample, sequenced in a study of T cells in Graves' hyperthyroidism and ophthalmopathy. TCR beta CDR3 regions were amplified from RNA. During a first-round RT-PCR of the TCR CDR3, the HTBI primer set was used. TCRdb re-analysed the multiplex PCR reads in MiXCR, keeping a single row per CDR3 protein. This table has roughly 530,000 distinct CDR3 sequences, roughly a sixth appearing once. The sequenced material came from blood. The receptor source for this set is a woman under 30 with Graves' ophthalmopathy.

This clonotype has just one count. The genes are TRBV7-2 and TRBJ1-4; 9 nucleotides line up with TRBD1. Losses at the gene ends were 0 bases for V and 8 bases for J; bases not matched to a gene: 10. The CDR3 extends over 17 amino acids. Germline V gene lookup returns CDR1 SGHTA and CDR2 FQGNSA. The CDR3 loop is CASSLADLDRGDEKLFF. The CDR3 DNA reads as TGTGCCAGCAGCTTAGCGGACTTGGACAGGGGAGACGAAAAACTGTTTTTT.

Ten or more counts support this clonotype. The chain joins TRBV6-1 to TRBJ2-3, with TRBD2 as a possible D gene (5 bases). Trimming pared 0 bases from V and 6 bases from J, leaving 7 bases between. From germline, CDR1 is MNHNS and CDR2 SASEGT. This CDR3 contains 13 residues. The CDR3 bases are TGTGCCAGCAGTGAAGCGGGAGTGGATACGCAGTATTTT. Protein sequence: CASSEAGVDTQYF.